A few counts support the clone carrying this T cell receptor (beta chain). Its antigen remains unidentified. Germline values: CDR1 SGHVS, CDR2 FNYEAQ. With 4 bases removed from V and 4 bases from J, the gap between germline ends came to 12 bases. The CDR3 runs to 14 residues. The data were obtained in a study of early T cells in non-severe SARS-CoV-2 infection. Study in general: Chains were unpaired, as sequencing was done on bulk RNA from unsorted whole blood. The study's findings and limits: Reliance on VDJdb matching favored anti-spike CD8 responses; private and CD4 specificities were missed.

TCRdb re-called the 5' RACE reads with MiXCR, one entry per CDR3 protein. Of about 23,000 distinct CDR3 sequences detected, 4.5% appear once; the ten largest clones hold approximately 8.3%. V gene TRBV7-6 combines with J gene TRBJ2-3; TRBD1 is a possible D gene (6 bases). The sample consisted of whole blood. This TCR was recovered from an adult who was a healthcare worker with PCR-confirmed SARS-CoV-2 infection or an uninfected control (not recorded which). CDR3 sequence: CASSSRGVADTQYF. The CDR3 DNA is TGTGCCAGCAGCTCCAGGGGAGTAGCAGATACGCAGTATTTT.